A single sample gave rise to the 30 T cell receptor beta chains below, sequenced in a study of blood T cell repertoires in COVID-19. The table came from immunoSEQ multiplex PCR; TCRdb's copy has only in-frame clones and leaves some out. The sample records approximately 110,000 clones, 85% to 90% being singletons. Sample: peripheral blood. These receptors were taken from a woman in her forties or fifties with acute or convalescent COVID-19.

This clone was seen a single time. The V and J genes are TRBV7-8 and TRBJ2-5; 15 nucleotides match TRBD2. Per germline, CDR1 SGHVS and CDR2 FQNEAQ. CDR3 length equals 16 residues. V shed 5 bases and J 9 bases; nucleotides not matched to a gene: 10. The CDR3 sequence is CASSLRTSGGARPQYF. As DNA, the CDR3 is TGTGCCAGCAGCCTGCGGACTAGCGGGGGGGCTAGGCCCCAGTACTTC.

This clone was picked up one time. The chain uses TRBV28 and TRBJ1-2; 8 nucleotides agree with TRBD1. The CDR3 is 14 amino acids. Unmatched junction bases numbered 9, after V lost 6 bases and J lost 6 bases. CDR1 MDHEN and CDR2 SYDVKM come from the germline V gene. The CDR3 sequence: CASSRGQGWNGYTF. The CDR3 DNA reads TGTGCCAGCAGCCGCGGACAGGGATGGAATGGCTACACCTTC.

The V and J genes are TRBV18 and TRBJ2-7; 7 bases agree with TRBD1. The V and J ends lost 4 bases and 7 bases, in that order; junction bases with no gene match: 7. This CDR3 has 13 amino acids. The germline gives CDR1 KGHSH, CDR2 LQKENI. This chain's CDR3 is CASSQTGSSEQYF. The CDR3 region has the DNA TGTGCCAGCTCACAGACAGGGTCAAGTGAGCAGTACTTC.

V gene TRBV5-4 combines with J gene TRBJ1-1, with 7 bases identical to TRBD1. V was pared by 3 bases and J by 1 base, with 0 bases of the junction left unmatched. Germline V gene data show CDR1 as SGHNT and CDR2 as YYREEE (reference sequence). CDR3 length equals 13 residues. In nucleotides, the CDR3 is TGTGCCAGCAGCTGGGACAGGAACACTGAAGCTTTCTTT. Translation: CASSWDRNTEAFF.

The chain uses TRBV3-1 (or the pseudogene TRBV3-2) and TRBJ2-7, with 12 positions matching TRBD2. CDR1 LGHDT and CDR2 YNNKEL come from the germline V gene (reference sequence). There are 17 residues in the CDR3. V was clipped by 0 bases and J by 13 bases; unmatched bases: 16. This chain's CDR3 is CASSQEGTSGGPFQCYF. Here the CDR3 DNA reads TGTGCCAGCAGCCAAGAGGGAACTAGCGGGGGGCCCTTCCAGTGTTACTTC.

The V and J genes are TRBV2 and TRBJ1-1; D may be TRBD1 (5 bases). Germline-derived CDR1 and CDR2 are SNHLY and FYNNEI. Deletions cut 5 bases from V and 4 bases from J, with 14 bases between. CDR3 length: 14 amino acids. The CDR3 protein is CASSRQGEGTEAFF. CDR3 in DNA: TGTGCCAGCAGTAGACAAGGGGAGGGCACTGAAGCTTTCTTT. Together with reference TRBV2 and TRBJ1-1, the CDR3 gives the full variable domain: EPEVTQTPSHQVTQMGQEVILRCVPISNHLYFYWYRQILGQKVEFLVSFYNNEISEKSEIFDDQFSVERPDGSNFTLKIRSTKLEDSAMYFCASSRQGEGTEAFFGQGTRLTVV.

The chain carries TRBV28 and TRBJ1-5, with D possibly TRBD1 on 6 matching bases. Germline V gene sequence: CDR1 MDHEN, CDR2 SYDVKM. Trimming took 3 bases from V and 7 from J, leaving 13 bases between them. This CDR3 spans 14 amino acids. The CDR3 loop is CASSFNRVIQPQHF. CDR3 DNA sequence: TGTGCCAGCAGTTTTAACAGGGTAATACAGCCCCAGCATTTT.

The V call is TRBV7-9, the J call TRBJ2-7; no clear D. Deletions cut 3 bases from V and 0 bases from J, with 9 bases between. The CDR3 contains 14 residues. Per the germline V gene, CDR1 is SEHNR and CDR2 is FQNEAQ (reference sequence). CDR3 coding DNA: TGTGCCAGCAGCTTTTCGATTAGCTCCTACGAGCAGTACTTC. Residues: CASSFSISSYEQYF.

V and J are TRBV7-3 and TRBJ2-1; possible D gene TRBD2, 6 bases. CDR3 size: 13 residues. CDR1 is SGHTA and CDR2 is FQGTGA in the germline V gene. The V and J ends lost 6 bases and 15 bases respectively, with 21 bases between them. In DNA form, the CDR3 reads TGTGCCAGCAGTCTAGGGCCCGGGACTGAGGGGTTCTTC. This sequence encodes CASSLGPGTEGFF.

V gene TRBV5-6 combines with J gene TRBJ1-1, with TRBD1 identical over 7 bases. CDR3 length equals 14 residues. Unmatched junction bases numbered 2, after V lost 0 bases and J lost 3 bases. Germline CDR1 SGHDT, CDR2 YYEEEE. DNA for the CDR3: TGTGCCAGCAGCTTGGTGGGGACAGACACTGAAGCTTTCTTT. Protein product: CASSLVGTDTEAFF.

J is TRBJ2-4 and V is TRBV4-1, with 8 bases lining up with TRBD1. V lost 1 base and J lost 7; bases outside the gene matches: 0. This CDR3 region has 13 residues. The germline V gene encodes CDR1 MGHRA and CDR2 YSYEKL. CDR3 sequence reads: CASSQGTGNIQYF. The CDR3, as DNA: TGCGCCAGCAGCCAAGGGACAGGGAACATTCAGTACTTC.

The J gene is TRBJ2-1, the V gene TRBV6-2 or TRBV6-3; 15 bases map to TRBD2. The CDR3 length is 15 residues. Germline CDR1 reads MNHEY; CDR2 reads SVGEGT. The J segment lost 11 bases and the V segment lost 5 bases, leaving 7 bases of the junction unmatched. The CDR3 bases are TGTGCCAGCAGTAAACCGGGACTAGCGGGAGGAAAGCAGTTCTTC. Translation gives CASSKPGLAGGKQFF.

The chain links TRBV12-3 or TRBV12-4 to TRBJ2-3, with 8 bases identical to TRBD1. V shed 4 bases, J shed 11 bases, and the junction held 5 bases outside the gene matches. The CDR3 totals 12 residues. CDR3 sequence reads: CASSSHDRGQYF. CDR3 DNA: TGTGCCAGCAGTTCCCACGACAGGGGGCAGTATTTT.

The CDR3: CAISGAGIGYTF. For the CDR3, the DNA is TGTGCCATCAGTGGGGCCGGGATTGGCTACACCTTC. The chain carries TRBV10-3 and TRBJ1-2; D unclear. The CDR3 runs 12 residues. V shed 4 bases and J shed 7 bases, with 10 bases lying between them. CDR1 is ENHRY and CDR2 is SYGVKD in the germline V gene.

The CDR3 DNA sequence: TGTGCCAGCAGCTACAGAGTGGGAGAGACCCAGTACTTC. Translated: CASSYRVGETQYF. The chain joins TRBV7-6 to TRBJ2-5; D is undetermined. CDR1 and CDR2 (germline): SGHVS, FNYEAQ. Trimming pared 4 bases from V and 4 bases from J, leaving 10 bases between. This CDR3 region has 13 residues.

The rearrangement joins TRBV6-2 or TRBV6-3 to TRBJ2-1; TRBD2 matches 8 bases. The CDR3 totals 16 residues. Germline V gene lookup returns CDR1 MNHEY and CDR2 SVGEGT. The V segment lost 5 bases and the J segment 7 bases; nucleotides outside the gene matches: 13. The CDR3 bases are TGTGCCAGCAGTCCCGGACTAGCCTTTACCCTAAATGAGCAGTTCTTC. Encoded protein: CASSPGLAFTLNEQFF.

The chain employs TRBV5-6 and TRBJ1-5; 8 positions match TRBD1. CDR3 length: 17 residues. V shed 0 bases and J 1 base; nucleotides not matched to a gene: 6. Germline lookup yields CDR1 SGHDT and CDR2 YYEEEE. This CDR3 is CASSLGAGGLSNQPQHF. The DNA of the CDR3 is TGTGCCAGCAGCTTGGGGGCAGGGGGCTTGAGCAATCAGCCCCAGCATTTT.

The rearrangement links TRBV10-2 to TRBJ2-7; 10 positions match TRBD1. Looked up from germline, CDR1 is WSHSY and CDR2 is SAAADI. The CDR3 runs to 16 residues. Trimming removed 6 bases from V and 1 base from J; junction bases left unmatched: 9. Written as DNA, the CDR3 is TGCGCCAGCAGCCATACGGGACAGGGGAAATCCTACGAGCAGTACTTC. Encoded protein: CASSHTGQGKSYEQYF.

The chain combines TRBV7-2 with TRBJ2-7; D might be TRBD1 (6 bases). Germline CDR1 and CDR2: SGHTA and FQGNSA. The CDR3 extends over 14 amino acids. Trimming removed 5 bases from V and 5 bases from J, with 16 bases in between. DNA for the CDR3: TGTGCCAGCAGCGTCCCCGGCGAGGGGGACGAGCAGTACTTC. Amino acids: CASSVPGEGDEQYF.

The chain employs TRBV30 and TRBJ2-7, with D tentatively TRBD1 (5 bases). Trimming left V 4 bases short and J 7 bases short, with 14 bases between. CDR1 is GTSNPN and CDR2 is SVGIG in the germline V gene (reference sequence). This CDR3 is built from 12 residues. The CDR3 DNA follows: TGTGCCTGGAAGGGCAGGGTCAGAGAGCAGTACTTC. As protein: CAWKGRVREQYF.

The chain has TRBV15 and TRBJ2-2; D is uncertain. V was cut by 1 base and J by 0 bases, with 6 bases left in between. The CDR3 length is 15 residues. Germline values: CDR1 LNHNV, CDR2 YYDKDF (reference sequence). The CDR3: CATSRGGANTGELFF. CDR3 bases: TGTGCCACCAGCAGAGGCGGAGCGAACACCGGGGAGCTGTTTTTT.

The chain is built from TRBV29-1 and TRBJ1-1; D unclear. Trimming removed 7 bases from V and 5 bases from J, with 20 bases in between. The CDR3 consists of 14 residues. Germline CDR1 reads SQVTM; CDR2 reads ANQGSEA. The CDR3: CSGLTGTSRTEAFF. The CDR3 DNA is TGCAGCGGTCTCACGGGAACCAGCCGTACTGAAGCTTTCTTT.

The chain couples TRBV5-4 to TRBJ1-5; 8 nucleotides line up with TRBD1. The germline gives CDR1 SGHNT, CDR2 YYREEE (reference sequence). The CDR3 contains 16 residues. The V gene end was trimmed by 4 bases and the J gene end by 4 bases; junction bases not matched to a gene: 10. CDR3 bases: TGTGCCAGCAGCATACCGACAGGGGCCATGAATCAGCCCCAGCATTTT. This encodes CASSIPTGAMNQPQHF. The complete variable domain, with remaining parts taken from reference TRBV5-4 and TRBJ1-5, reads ETGVTQSPTHLIKTRGQQVTLRCSSQSGHNTVSWYQQALGQGPQFIFQYYREEENGRGNFPPRFSGLQFPNYSSELNVNALELDDSALYLCASSIPTGAMNQPQHFGDGTRLSIL.

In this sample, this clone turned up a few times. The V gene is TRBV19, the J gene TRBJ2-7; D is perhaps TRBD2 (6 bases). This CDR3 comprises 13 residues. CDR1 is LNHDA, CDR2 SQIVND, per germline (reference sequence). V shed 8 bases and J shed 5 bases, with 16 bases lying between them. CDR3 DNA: TGTGCCAGTCAAGGGACTCTCTTCCACGAGCAGTACTTC. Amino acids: CASQGTLFHEQYF. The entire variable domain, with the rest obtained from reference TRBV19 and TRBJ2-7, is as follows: DGGITQSPKYLFRKEGQNVTLSCEQNLNHDAMYWYRQDPGQGLRLIYYSQIVNDFQKGDIAEGYSVSREKKESFPLTVTSAQKNPTAFYLCASQGTLFHEQYFGPGTRLTVT.

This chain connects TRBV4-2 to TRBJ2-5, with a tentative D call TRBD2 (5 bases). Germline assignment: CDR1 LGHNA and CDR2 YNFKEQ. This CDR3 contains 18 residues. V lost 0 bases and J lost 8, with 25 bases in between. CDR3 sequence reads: CASSQDLLSSGRLDTQYF. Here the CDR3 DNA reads TGTGCCAGCAGCCAAGATCTTCTAAGCTCGGGGAGATTAGACACCCAGTACTTC.

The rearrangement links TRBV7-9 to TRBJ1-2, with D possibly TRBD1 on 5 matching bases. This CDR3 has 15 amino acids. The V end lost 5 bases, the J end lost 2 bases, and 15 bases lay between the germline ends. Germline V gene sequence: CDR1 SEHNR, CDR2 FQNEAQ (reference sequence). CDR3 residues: CASSASGAVNYGYTF. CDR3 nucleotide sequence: TGTGCCAGCAGCGCATCTGGGGCAGTCAACTATGGCTACACCTTC.

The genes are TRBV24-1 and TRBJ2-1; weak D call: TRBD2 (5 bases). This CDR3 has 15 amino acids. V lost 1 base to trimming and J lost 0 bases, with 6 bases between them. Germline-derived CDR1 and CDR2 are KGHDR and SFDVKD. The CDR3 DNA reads TGTGCCACCAGTGATTTAGGGAGCTCCTACAATGAGCAGTTCTTC. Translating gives CATSDLGSSYNEQFF.

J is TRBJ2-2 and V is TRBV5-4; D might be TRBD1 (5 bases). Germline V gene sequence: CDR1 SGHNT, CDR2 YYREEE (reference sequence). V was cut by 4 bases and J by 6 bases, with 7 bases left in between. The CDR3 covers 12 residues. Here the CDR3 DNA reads TGTGCCAGCAGCAAGACAGCCGGGGAGCTGTTTTTT. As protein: CASSKTAGELFF.

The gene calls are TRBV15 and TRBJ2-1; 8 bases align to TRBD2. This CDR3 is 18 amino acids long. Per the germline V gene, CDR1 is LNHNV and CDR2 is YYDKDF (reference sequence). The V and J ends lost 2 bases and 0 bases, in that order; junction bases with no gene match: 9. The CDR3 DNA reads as TGTGCCACCAGCAGACCCGGACTAGCTGGGTACTCCTACAATGAGCAGTTCTTC. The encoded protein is CATSRPGLAGYSYNEQFF.

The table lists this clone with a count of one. CDR3 nucleotides: TGCGCCAGCAGCCAAGATCCGGAGGATGAAAAACTGTTTTTT. This gives the protein CASSQDPEDEKLFF. The J gene is TRBJ1-4, the V gene TRBV4-1; D is ambiguous. The V end was cut by 0 bases, the J end by 6 bases, with 8 bases between. Germline V CDR1 and CDR2: MGHRA, YSYEKL. The CDR3 is made up of 14 amino acids.